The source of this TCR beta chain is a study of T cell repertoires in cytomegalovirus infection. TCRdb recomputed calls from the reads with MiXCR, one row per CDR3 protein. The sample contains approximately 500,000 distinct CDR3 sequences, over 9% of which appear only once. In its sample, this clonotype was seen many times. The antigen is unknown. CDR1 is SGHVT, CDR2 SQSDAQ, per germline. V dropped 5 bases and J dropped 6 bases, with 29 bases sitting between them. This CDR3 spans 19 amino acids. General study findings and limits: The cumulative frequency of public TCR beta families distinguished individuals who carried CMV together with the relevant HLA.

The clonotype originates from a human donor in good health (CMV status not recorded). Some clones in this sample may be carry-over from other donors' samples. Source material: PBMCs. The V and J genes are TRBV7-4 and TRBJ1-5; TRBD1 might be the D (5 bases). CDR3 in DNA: TGTGCCAGCAGCCACAAGTGGGGGTTAGAACAATTGGGAAGTCAGCCCCAGCATTTT. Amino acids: CASSHKWGLEQLGSQPQHF.